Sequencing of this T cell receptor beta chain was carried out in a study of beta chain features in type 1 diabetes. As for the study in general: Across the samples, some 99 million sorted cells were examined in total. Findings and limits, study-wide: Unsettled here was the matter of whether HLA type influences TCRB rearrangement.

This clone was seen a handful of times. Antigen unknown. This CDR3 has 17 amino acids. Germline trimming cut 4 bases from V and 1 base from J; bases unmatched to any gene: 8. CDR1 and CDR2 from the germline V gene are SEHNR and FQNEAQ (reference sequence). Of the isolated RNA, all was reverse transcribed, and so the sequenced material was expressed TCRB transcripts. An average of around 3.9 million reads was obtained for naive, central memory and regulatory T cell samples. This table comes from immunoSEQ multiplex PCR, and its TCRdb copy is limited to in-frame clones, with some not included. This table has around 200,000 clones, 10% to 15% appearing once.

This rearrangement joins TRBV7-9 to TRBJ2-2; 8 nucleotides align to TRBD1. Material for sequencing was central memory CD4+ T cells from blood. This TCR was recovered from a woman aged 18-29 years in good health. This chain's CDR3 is CASSYRLDRGNTGELFF. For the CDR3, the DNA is TGTGCCAGCAGCTACAGGCTTGACAGGGGGAACACCGGGGAGCTGTTTTTT.